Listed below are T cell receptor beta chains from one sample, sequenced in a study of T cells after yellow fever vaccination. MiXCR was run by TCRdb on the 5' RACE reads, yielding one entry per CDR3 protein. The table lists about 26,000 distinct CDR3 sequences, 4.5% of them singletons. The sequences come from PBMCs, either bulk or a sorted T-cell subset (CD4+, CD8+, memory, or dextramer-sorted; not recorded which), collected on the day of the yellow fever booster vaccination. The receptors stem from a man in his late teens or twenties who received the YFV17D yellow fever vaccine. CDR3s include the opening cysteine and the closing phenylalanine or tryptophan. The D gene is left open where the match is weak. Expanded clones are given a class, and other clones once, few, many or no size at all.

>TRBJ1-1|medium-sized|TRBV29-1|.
TGCAGCGCCCGGGTCACTGAAGCTTTCTTT
CSARVTEAFF
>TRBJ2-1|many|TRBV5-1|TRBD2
TGCGCCAGCAGCTTGAACGGGGGAGGGTATGAGCAGTTCTTC
CASSLNGGGYEQFF
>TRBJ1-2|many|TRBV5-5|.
TGTGCCAGCAGCTTGGAATATAGGGTTATCTATGGCTACACCTTC
CASSLEYRVIYGYTF
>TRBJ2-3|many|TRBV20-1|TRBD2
TGCAGTGCTTCCGCGGGGGGGCTTAGCACAGATACGCAGTATTTT
CSASAGGLSTDTQYF
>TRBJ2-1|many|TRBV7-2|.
TGTGCCAGCAGCTCAGGAGTGGTGTTCGGGAATGAGCAGTTCTTC
CASSSGVVFGNEQFF
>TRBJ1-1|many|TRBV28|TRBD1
TGTGCCAGCAGATTACAGGGGTCGAACACTGAAGCTTTCTTT
CASRLQGSNTEAFF
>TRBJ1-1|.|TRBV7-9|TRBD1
TGTGCCAGCAGCAGCGCGGCCGGGACAGGCCTGAACACTGAAGCTTTCTTT
CASSSAAGTGLNTEAFF
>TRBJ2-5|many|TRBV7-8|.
TGTGCCAGCAGCTTTGCGGAGACCCAGTACTTC
CASSFAETQYF
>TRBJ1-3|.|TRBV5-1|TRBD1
TGCGCCAGCAGCCACACATGGCCGGGACAGGGCCAGACTGGAAACACCATATATTTT
CASSHTWPGQGQTGNTIYF
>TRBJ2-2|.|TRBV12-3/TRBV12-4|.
TGTGCCAGCAGTTTGGGAGAGACACTGAACACCGGGGAGCTGTTTTTT
CASSLGETLNTGELFF
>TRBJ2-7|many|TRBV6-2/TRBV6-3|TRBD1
TGTGCCAGCAGTCCAATTGGACAGGGGGTCTACGAGCAGTACTTC
CASSPIGQGVYEQYF
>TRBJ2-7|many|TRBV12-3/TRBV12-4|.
TGTGCCAGCAGTCCGACATGGGCCTATCACGGGCAGTACTTC
CASSPTWAYHGQYF
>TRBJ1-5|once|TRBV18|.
TGTGCCAGCTCACCACCGGGGGGGGCAGGCAATCAGCCCCAGCATTTT
CASSPPGGAGNQPQHF
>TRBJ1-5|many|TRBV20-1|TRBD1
TGCAGTGCTAGGACAGGGGAACAGCCCCAGCATTTT
CSARTGEQPQHF
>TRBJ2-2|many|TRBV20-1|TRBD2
TGCAGTGCTAGAAGTAGCGGGGACACCGGGGAGCTGTTTTTT
CSARSSGDTGELFF
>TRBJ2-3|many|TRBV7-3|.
TGTGCCAGCAGCCCATTGGGGCGGTCAGATACGCAGTATTTT
CASSPLGRSDTQYF
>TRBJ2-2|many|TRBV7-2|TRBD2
TGTGCCAGCAGCTTAGCAGCGGGGGGGGCCACCGGGGAGCTGTTTTTT
CASSLAAGGATGELFF
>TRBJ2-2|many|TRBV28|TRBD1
TGTGCCAGCAGTTTATTAGACAGGGCCTCCGGGGAGCTGTTTTTT
CASSLLDRASGELFF
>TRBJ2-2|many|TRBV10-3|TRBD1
TGTGCCATCCAGGACAGGGATGTGACCGGGGAGCTGTTTTTT
CAIQDRDVTGELFF
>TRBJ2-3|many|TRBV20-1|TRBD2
TGCAGTGCCCCGACTACTAGCGGGAGCACAGATACGCAGTATTTT
CSAPTTSGSTDTQYF
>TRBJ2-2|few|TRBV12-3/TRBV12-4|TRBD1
TGTGCCACCGAAGGAACAGGGGGATACGCCGGGGAGCTGTTTTTT
CATEGTGGYAGELFF
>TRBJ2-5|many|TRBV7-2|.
TGTGCCAGCCTGAGGGGGGAGACCCAGTACTTC
CASLRGETQYF
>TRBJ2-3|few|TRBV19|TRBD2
TGTGCCAGTAGCAGAAGCGGGGGGGAGACCACAGATACGCAGTATTTT
CASSRSGGETTDTQYF
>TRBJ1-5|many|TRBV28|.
TGTGCCACCCCAGGAGGTCCGGGCCAGCCCCAGCATTTT
CATPGGPGQPQHF
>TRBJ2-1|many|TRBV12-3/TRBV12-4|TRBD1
TGTGCCAGCAGTTCAGGGACAGTGGCGTTCTTC
CASSSGTVAFF
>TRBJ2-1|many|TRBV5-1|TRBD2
TGCGCCAGCAGCTTGACAGGGACTAGCGGGGGGCACAATGAGCAGTTCTTC
CASSLTGTSGGHNEQFF